This TCR beta chain is drawn from a study of blood T cell repertoires in COVID-19. Across the study: Sources were T cells, B-cell-depleted T cells, or PBMCs; the material itself was cDNA or gDNA.

Measured with immunoSEQ multiplex PCR; TCRdb has only the in-frame clones, and not every one. The table includes about 260,000 clones, approximately 89% detected once. All enrollees were roughly 18 to 100 years old and from about two dozen US areas. Assignment of participants to cohorts was predicated upon participant-reported clinical history. This CDR3 region has 15 residues. From germline, CDR1 is PRHDT and CDR2 FYEKMQ (reference sequence). V was clipped by 5 bases and J by 1 base, with 15 bases between them. The sequenced material came from PBMCs or T cells enriched from blood (not recorded which). The chain carries TRBV13 and TRBJ2-7; D is possibly TRBD1 (6 bases). The clonotype originates from a man aged 40-55 years who had been exposed to COVID-19. DNA for the CDR3: TGTGCCAGCAGCCTCCAGATCAGGGGTTCCTACGAGCAGTACTTC. This sequence encodes CASSLQIRGSYEQYF.